This T cell receptor beta chain was identified during a study of shared clonotypes between healthy human individuals. Study in general: There were three CD4 naive, three CD4 memory, two CD8 naive and one CD8 memory plates per donor.

With 7 bases removed from V and 0 bases from J, the gap between germline ends came to 7 bases. The CDR3 runs to 12 residues. Germline-derived CDR1 and CDR2 are SGHRS and YFSETQ. The repertoire was sequenced with immunoSEQ multiplex PCR; TCRdb's copy has only in-frame clones and lacks some. The table records 2 million or so clones, 85% to 95% of them present only once. Every donor was a Caucasian adult from Nashville, Tennessee. The TCR sequence derives from a man in his late teens or twenties in good health. The chain carries TRBV5-1 and TRBJ1-2; D gene uncertain. Sequenced input: naive CD4+ T cells sorted from blood. Regarding subset: CD45RA+ positively selected. CDR3 in DNA: TGCGCCAGCCATGACTCTAACTATGGCTACACCTTC. It yields the protein CASHDSNYGYTF.